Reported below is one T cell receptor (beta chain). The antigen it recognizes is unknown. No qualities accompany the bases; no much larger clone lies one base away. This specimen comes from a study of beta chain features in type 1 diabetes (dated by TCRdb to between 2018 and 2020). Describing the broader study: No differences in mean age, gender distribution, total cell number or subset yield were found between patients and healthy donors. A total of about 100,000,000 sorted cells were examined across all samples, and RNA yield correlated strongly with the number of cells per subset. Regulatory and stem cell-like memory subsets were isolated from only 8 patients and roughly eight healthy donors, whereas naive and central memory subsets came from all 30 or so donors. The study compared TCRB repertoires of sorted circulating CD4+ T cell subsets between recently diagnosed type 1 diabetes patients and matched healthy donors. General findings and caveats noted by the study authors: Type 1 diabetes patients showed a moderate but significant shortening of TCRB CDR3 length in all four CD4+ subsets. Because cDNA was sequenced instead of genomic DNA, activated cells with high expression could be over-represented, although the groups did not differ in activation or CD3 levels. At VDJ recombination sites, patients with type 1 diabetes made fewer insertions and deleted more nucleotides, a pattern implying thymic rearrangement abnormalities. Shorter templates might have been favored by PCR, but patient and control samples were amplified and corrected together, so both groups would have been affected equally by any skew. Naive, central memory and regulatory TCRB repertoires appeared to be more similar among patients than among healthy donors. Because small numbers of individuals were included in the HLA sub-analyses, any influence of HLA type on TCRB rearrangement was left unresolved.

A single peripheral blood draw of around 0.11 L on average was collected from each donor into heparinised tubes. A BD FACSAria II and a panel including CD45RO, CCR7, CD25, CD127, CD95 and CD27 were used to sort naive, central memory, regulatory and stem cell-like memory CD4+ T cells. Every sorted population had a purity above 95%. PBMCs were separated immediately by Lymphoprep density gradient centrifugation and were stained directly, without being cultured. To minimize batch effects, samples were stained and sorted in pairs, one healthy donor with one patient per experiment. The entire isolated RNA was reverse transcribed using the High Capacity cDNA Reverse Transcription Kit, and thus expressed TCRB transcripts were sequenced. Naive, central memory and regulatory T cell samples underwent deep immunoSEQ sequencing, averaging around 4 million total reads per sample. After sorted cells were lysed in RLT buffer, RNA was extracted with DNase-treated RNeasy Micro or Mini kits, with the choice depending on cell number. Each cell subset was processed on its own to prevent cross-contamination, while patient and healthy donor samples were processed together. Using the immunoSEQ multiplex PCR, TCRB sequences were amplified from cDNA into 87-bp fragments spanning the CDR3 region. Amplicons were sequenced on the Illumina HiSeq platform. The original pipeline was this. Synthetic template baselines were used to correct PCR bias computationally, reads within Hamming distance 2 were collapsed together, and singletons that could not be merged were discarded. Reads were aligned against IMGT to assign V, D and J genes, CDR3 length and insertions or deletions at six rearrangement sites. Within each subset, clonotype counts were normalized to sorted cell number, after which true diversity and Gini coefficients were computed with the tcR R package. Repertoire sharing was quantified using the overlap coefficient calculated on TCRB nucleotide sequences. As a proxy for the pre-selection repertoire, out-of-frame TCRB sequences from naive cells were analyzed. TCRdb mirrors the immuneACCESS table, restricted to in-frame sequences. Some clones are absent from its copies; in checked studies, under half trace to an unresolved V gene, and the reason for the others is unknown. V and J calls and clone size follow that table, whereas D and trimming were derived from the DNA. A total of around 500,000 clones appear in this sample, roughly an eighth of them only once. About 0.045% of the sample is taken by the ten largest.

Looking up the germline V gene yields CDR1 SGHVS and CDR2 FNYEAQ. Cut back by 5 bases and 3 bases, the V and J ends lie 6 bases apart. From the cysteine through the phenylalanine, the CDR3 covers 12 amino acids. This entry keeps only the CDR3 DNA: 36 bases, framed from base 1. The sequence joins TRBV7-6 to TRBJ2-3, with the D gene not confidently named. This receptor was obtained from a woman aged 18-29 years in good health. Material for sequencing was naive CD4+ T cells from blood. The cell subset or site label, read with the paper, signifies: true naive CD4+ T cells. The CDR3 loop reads CASSPGTDTQYF. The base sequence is TGTGCCAGCAGCCCTGGTACAGATACGCAGTATTTT.